Shown below are 19 T cell receptor beta chains from a single sample sequenced in a study of beta chain features in type 1 diabetes. Isolated RNA was reverse transcribed in full, so expressed TCRB transcripts were sequenced. Some clones are missing from TCRdb's copy, which holds only in-frame ones; the method was immunoSEQ multiplex PCR. The sample has around 160,000 clones, roughly 50% seen once. The source material was Tregs from blood. These receptor sequences come from a man aged 18 to 30 in good health.

CDR3 sequence: CASSGGYYGYTF. The CDR3 nucleotides are TGTGCCAGTTCGGGGGGGTACTATGGCTACACCTTC. The genes are TRBV6-1 and TRBJ1-2, with D tentatively TRBD1 (5 bases). Germline CDR1 and CDR2: MNHNS and SASEGT. This CDR3 has 12 amino acids. Trimming stripped 9 bases from V and 3 bases from J, with 11 bases between.

This clone was found a few times. The CDR3 region is CASSLKRGFGGAQYF. CDR3 nucleotides: TGTGCCAGCAGTTTAAAGCGGGGGTTCGGCGGGGCGCAGTATTTT. The genes are TRBV28 and TRBJ2-3; 8 bases are a match to TRBD2. The CDR3 is 15 amino acids. Per germline, CDR1 MDHEN and CDR2 SYDVKM. Unmatched junction bases numbered 11, after V lost 2 bases and J lost 10 bases.

The chain recombines TRBV7-2 with TRBJ1-5; D perhaps matches TRBD1 (5 bases). The CDR3 spans 15 residues. The V and J ends lost 1 base and 6 bases respectively, with 13 bases between them. CDR1 is SGHTA, CDR2 FQGNSA, per germline. CDR3 in amino acids: CASSLVAGSGQPQHF. CDR3 DNA sequence: TGTGCCAGCAGCTTAGTCGCAGGGTCAGGTCAGCCCCAGCATTTT.

The rearrangement joins TRBV6-1 to TRBJ1-1; no clear D. CDR3 size: 15 residues. The V and J ends lost 4 bases and 0 bases respectively, with 12 bases between them. Germline CDR1 reads MNHNS; CDR2 reads SASEGT. The CDR3 DNA reads as TGTGCCAGCAGTGTGCAGAAATATTTGAACACTGAAGCTTTCTTT. This gives the protein CASSVQKYLNTEAFF.

As for this clone: One end of the junction is discordant with germline, which a read error may explain. V is TRBV7-2 and J is TRBJ1-1; D not resolved. CDR1 and CDR2 from the germline V gene are SGHTA and FQGNSA. CDR3 length: 13 residues. The CDR3 protein is CASSLVAGGQRAF. CDR3 DNA: TGTGCCAGCAGCTTAGTGGCTGGTGGGCAGAGGGCCTTT.

Only a few counts were recorded for this clone. The CDR3 region has the DNA TGTGCCAGCAGCGTGGGACAGGTTAGCACAGATACGCAGTATTTT. Translated: CASSVGQVSTDTQYF. J is TRBJ2-3 and V is TRBV11-1; 8 bases fit TRBD1. V dropped 5 bases and J dropped 0; count of bases not matched to a gene: 4. The CDR3 is 15 amino acids. From germline, CDR1 is SGHAT and CDR2 FQDESV (reference sequence).

J is TRBJ2-7 and V is TRBV18, with a weak D call TRBD2 (5 bases). The CDR3 is made up of 14 amino acids. V lost 2 bases and J lost 3, with 11 bases in between. Germline CDR1 KGHSH, CDR2 LQKENI. CDR3 sequence reads: CASSPGQRDYEQYF. For the CDR3, the DNA is TGTGCCAGCTCACCAGGGCAGAGGGACTACGAGCAGTACTTC.

V and J are TRBV2 and TRBJ2-3; possibly TRBD1 for D (6 bases). Germline assignment: CDR1 SNHLY and CDR2 FYNNEI. The CDR3 runs to 15 residues. V lost 4 bases to trimming and J lost 4 bases, with 15 bases between them. The CDR3, as DNA: TGTGCCAGCAGTGGTTTGAGGGGGTTGGCAGATACGCAGTATTTT. Translating gives CASSGLRGLADTQYF.

The chain combines TRBV7-2 with TRBJ2-2; tentatively, D is TRBD2 (5 bases). Germline assignment: CDR1 SGHTA and CDR2 FQGNSA. CDR3 length: 13 residues. Trimming removed 5 bases from V and 7 bases from J, with 11 bases in between. The CDR3 loop reads CASSHRTGGELFF. CDR3 DNA: TGTGCCAGCAGCCATAGGACTGGCGGGGAGCTGTTTTTT.

This clone was recorded a few times. The chain is built from TRBV18 and TRBJ2-7; possibly TRBD1 for D (5 bases). Germline V gene sequence: CDR1 KGHSH, CDR2 LQKENI. This CDR3 has 15 amino acids. V was pared by 5 bases and J by 6 bases, with 20 bases between. The CDR3 DNA follows: TGTGCCAGCTCAACAGGCAGGGCCGGTTGGGGCGAGCAGTACTTC. Its protein is CASSTGRAGWGEQYF.

V gene TRBV5-1 combines with J gene TRBJ1-1, with TRBD1 as a possible D gene (5 bases). Germline V lookup: CDR1 SGHRS, CDR2 YFSETQ. The CDR3 spans 14 residues. The V gene lost 8 bases and the J gene lost 1 base, with 15 bases spanning the gap. CDR3: CASHLAGKNTEAFF. The CDR3 coding sequence is TGCGCCAGTCATCTTGCAGGGAAGAACACTGAAGCTTTCTTT.

This clone was seen more than once but under ten times. This chain uses TRBV30 with TRBJ2-7; D possibly corresponds to TRBD2 (5 bases). CDR1 and CDR2 (germline): GTSNPN, SVGIG (reference sequence). The CDR3 consists of 13 residues. V lost 3 bases to trimming and J lost 3 bases, with 12 bases between them. The DNA for the CDR3 is TGTGCCTGGAGCGAGGGCGGTCTCTACGAGCAGTACTTC. It codes for CAWSEGGLYEQYF.

A single count supports this clone. CDR3 region: CASSPSQGSSTDTQYF. The CDR3 DNA reads as TGTGCCAGCTCACCAAGCCAGGGGAGTAGCACAGATACGCAGTATTTT. J is TRBJ2-3 and V is TRBV18, with D possibly matching TRBD1 (6 bases). The germline V gene encodes CDR1 KGHSH and CDR2 LQKENI. Trimming left V 2 bases short and J 0 bases short, with 12 bases between. The CDR3 extends over 16 amino acids.

The chain uses TRBV18 and TRBJ1-1; D gene uncertain. Germline loops: CDR1 KGHSH, CDR2 LQKENI. The CDR3 has 16 residues. Between the trimmed V and J ends, which lost 3 bases and 3 bases, there was a span of 17 bases. CDR3 region: CASSPRRAPAHTEAFF. In nucleotides, the CDR3 is TGTGCCAGCTCACCCCGGCGGGCGCCAGCCCACACTGAAGCTTTCTTT.

This clone was seen a single time. The chain employs TRBV2 and TRBJ2-7; no clear D. The CDR3 runs to 14 residues. Germline CDR1 is SNHLY and CDR2 is FYNNEI. V lost 2 bases to trimming and J lost 5 bases, with 13 bases between them. CDR3 in amino acids: CASSEQAPVNEQYF. The CDR3 DNA reads as TGTGCCAGCAGTGAACAAGCGCCGGTTAACGAGCAGTACTTC.

The J gene is TRBJ1-5, the V gene TRBV7-2; D perhaps matches TRBD1 (6 bases). V lost 2 bases, J lost 7 bases, and 12 bases lay in between. Per germline, CDR1 SGHTA and CDR2 FQGNSA. The CDR3 runs to 14 residues. DNA of the CDR3: TGTGCCAGCAGCTTATTAGGGGGTTGGCAGCCCCAGCATTTT. Protein sequence: CASSLLGGWQPQHF.

The J gene is TRBJ2-5, the V gene TRBV2; D call uncertain. The CDR3 consists of 14 residues. Looked up from germline, CDR1 is SNHLY and CDR2 is FYNNEI. The germline V and J ends were trimmed by 5 bases and 2 bases, with 12 bases remaining between them. The CDR3 DNA reads TGTGCCAGCAGTATCCTGACACCTCAAGAGACCCAGTACTTC. It codes for CASSILTPQETQYF.

The chain combines TRBV2 with TRBJ2-5; no clear D. V was clipped by 8 bases and J by 5 bases, with 15 bases between them. This CDR3 has 13 amino acids. CDR1 SNHLY and CDR2 FYNNEI come from the germline V gene. The CDR3 loop reads CASGRIEAETQYF. In DNA, the CDR3 is TGTGCCAGCGGAAGGATTGAGGCGGAGACCCAGTACTTC.

This clone was seen a few times. The chain employs TRBV7-9 and TRBJ2-7, with 8 nucleotides matching TRBD2. This CDR3 contains 13 residues. V was pared by 4 bases and J by 6 bases, with 5 bases of the junction left unmatched. The germline V gene encodes CDR1 SEHNR and CDR2 FQNEAQ (reference sequence). DNA for the CDR3: TGTGCCAGCAGCTACGGGGGGGGTCTCGAGCAGTACTTC. As protein: CASSYGGGLEQYF.